The 31 T cell receptor beta chains given below trace back to one sample, sequenced in a study of neurological immune-mediated disorders. TCRdb processed the 5' RACE reads anew with MiXCR; each CDR3 protein has one entry. The table shows under 35,000 distinct CDR3 sequences, with over 1.2% occurring only once. Sequenced sample: PBMCs. The origin of the receptors is a young woman with multiple sclerosis.

In this sample, this clonotype turned up many times. CDR3 nucleotide sequence: TGCGCCAGCAGCGCCGGCCTGATGAACACTGAAGCTTTCTTT. Its protein product is CASSAGLMNTEAFF. The rearrangement joins TRBV5-1 to TRBJ1-1; unclear D gene. CDR3 length equals 14 residues. Deletions cut 4 bases from V and 0 bases from J, with 10 bases between. Germline V gene data show CDR1 as SGHRS and CDR2 as YFSETQ.

At least ten counts were recorded for this clonotype. The V and J genes are TRBV9 and TRBJ1-5, with D tentatively TRBD1 (6 bases). The CDR3 is 14 amino acids. V was cut by 3 bases and J by 7 bases, with 14 bases left in between. Germline V gene data show CDR1 as SGDLS and CDR2 as YYNGEE. The CDR3: CASSAHRVGQPQHF. In DNA form, the CDR3 reads TGTGCCAGCAGCGCCCACAGGGTTGGCCAGCCCCAGCATTTT.

This clonotype was found many times. The chain employs TRBV3-1 and TRBJ2-1; 12 nucleotides align to TRBD2. The CDR3 is 15 residues long. Losses at the gene ends were 4 bases for V and 7 bases for J; bases not matched to a gene: 5. From germline, CDR1 is LGHDT and CDR2 YNNKEL (reference sequence). This chain's CDR3 is CASSLSSGGANEQFF. CDR3 bases: TGTGCCAGCAGCCTTTCTAGCGGGGGGGCGAATGAGCAGTTCTTC.

Many counts were recorded for this clonotype. This sequence joins TRBV12-3 or TRBV12-4 and TRBJ2-5; TRBD1 aligns across 10 bases. V was clipped by 6 bases and J by 4 bases; unmatched bases: 8. There are 15 residues in the CDR3. CDR3 nucleotide sequence: TGTGCCAGCAGCCGCCGACAGGGGGCGCGAGAGACCCAGTACTTC. It codes for CASSRRQGARETQYF.

This clonotype was seen many times. The J gene is TRBJ2-1, the V gene TRBV9, with unresolved D. The CDR3 totals 12 residues. Germline V CDR1 and CDR2: SGDLS, YYNGEE. V was shortened by 4 bases and J by 9 bases, with 11 bases between the two germline ends. The CDR3, as DNA: TGTGCCAGCAGCCGCGTTTTTGCTGAGCAGTTCTTC. Its protein product is CASSRVFAEQFF.

As regards this clonotype: A read error may produce the germline difference seen at one junction end. This chain connects TRBV7-7 to TRBJ2-5, with 9 bases identical to TRBD2. Germline CDR1 reads SSHAT; CDR2 reads FNYEAQ (reference sequence). The length of the CDR3 is 14 residues. The CDR3 loop is CTSSLAGATETQYF. DNA of the CDR3: TGTACCAGCAGCTTAGCGGGAGCGACGGAGACCCAGTACTTC.

This clonotype was seen ten or more times. Here the CDR3 DNA reads TGTGCCAGCAGCCCCCGGACAGGGGTAGAGTCACCCCTCCACTTT. It codes for CASSPRTGVESPLHF. The rearrangement joins TRBV7-6 to TRBJ1-6; 9 bases are shared with TRBD1. Germline lookup yields CDR1 SGHVS and CDR2 FNYEAQ. The V and J ends lost 5 bases and 10 bases, in that order; junction bases with no gene match: 9. The CDR3 runs to 15 residues.

This clonotype was seen at least ten times. V gene TRBV4-1 combines with J gene TRBJ2-2; D is perhaps TRBD1 (6 bases). V gave up 0 bases and J gave up 4 bases, with 15 bases separating them. This CDR3 has 17 residues. Germline CDR1 MGHRA, CDR2 YSYEKL. This chain's CDR3 is CASSQEGQGPITGELFF. The CDR3 nucleotides read TGCGCCAGCAGCCAAGAGGGGCAGGGGCCTATCACCGGGGAGCTGTTTTTT.

This clonotype was detected ten times or more. The chain carries TRBV7-2 and TRBJ1-5, with unresolved D. The V end lost 4 bases, the J end lost 3 bases, and 4 bases lay between the germline ends. CDR1 is SGHTA and CDR2 is FQGNSA in the germline V gene. This CDR3 has 12 residues. The DNA for the CDR3 is TGTGCCAGCAGCTCGTACAATCAGCCCCAGCATTTT. As protein: CASSSYNQPQHF.

This clonotype was counted at least ten times. J is TRBJ2-1 and V is TRBV20-1; tentative D call: TRBD2 (6 bases). The CDR3 loop spans 12 amino acids. Germline CDR1 is DFQATT and CDR2 is SNEGSKA (reference sequence). V shed 5 bases and J shed 14 bases, with 19 bases lying between them. CDR3 region: CSASLSLWEEFF. The CDR3, as DNA: TGCAGTGCTTCCTTATCCCTTTGGGAGGAGTTCTTC.

This clonotype appeared many times. The rearrangement links TRBV20-1 to TRBJ2-1, with D possibly called TRBD1 or TRBD2 (7 bases each). Trimming removed 6 bases from V and 7 bases from J, with 22 bases in between. CDR3 size: 15 residues. Germline CDR1 DFQATT, CDR2 SNEGSKA (reference sequence). The CDR3 sequence: CSAPPLGGGPNEQFF. CDR3 nucleotide sequence: TGCAGTGCACCCCCCTTGGGAGGGGGCCCAAATGAGCAGTTCTTC.

This clonotype has ten or more counts. This chain connects TRBV3-1 to TRBJ1-1; perhaps TRBD1 as D (5 bases). Per germline, CDR1 LGHDT and CDR2 YNNKEL (reference sequence). V gave up 2 bases and J gave up 4 bases, with 23 bases separating them. CDR3 length equals 18 residues. CDR3 DNA: TGTGCCAGCAGCCAATGGTTACGATGGGGGACGAATATCACTGAAGCTTTCTTT. This gives the protein CASSQWLRWGTNITEAFF.

This clonotype occurred many times. The chain combines TRBV7-2 with TRBJ2-1; no clear D gene. The CDR3 has 11 residues. Trimming took off 5 bases at V and 9 bases at J, with 8 bases between the two ends. Germline V gene lookup returns CDR1 SGHTA and CDR2 FQGNSA. The CDR3 spells CASSPPGEQFF. In DNA form, the CDR3 reads TGTGCCAGCAGCCCCCCTGGTGAGCAGTTCTTC.

This clonotype was picked up many times. In nucleotides, the CDR3 is TGTGCCAGCTCACTAGGACAGGGAACCTACGAGCAGTACTTC. Translated, it gives CASSLGQGTYEQYF. V gene TRBV18 combines with J gene TRBJ2-7, with TRBD1 matching over 8 bases. The germline CDR1 and CDR2 sequences are KGHSH and LQKENI. Losses at the gene ends were 4 bases for V and 2 bases for J; bases not matched to a gene: 4. The CDR3 has 14 amino acids.

Ten or more counts support this clonotype. This chain connects TRBV5-1 to TRBJ2-3; 10 nucleotides line up with TRBD2. This CDR3 spans 16 amino acids. CDR1 is SGHRS, CDR2 YFSETQ, per germline. With 4 bases clipped from V and 4 bases from J, the junction kept 9 bases outside the gene matches. CDR3: CASSPLAGLAADTQYF. The CDR3 nucleotides read TGCGCCAGCAGCCCCCTCGCCGGACTAGCGGCAGATACGCAGTATTTT.

The sample holds many counts of this clonotype. The rearrangement uses TRBV20-1 and TRBJ1-1; a weak D match, TRBD1 (6 bases). V was clipped by 2 bases and J by 5 bases, with 15 bases between them. Germline values: CDR1 DFQATT, CDR2 SNEGSKA (reference sequence). CDR3 length equals 14 residues. In DNA form, the CDR3 reads TGCAGTGCTAGAAGGGGGGCCGGGGGGACTGAAGCTTTCTTT. Translation: CSARRGAGGTEAFF.

This clonotype came up many times. The CDR3 nucleotides are TGTGCCAGCAGCCGAGACAGCAACACTGAAGCTTTCTTT. Protein: CASSRDSNTEAFF. The genes are TRBV12-3 or TRBV12-4 and TRBJ1-1, with D tentatively TRBD1 (5 bases). The CDR3 is 13 amino acids. Trimming took off 6 bases at V and 2 bases at J, with 10 bases between the two ends.

In its sample, this clonotype was seen many times. The chain has TRBV5-1 and TRBJ2-3, with 11 bases lining up with TRBD1. Germline V gene sequence: CDR1 SGHRS, CDR2 YFSETQ. V gave up 8 bases and J gave up 1 base; unmatched junction bases: 6. CDR3 length: 15 residues. The CDR3: CASGQGALGTDTQYF. In DNA form, the CDR3 reads TGCGCCAGTGGACAGGGGGCGCTGGGCACAGATACGCAGTATTTT.

In this sample, this clonotype turned up many times. The CDR3 loop is CASRLGLAGIDTQYF. In nucleotides, the CDR3 is TGTGCCAGCAGGTTGGGACTAGCGGGGATAGATACGCAGTATTTT. The chain has TRBV7-8 and TRBJ2-3, with 13 bases that match TRBD2. V lost 6 bases and J lost 5; bases outside the gene matches: 5. Germline values: CDR1 SGHVS, CDR2 FQNEAQ. The CDR3 has 15 residues.

Many counts were recorded for this clonotype. The V and J genes are TRBV4-3 and TRBJ2-1, with no clear D. This CDR3 has 13 residues. V dropped 0 bases and J dropped 8 bases, with 8 bases sitting between them. CDR1 is LGHNA, CDR2 YSLEER, per germline. The CDR3 sequence: CASSQDASDEQFF. The CDR3, as DNA: TGCGCCAGCAGCCAAGATGCCTCAGATGAGCAGTTCTTC.

This clonotype was found many times. J is TRBJ2-5 and V is TRBV5-4, with a weak D call TRBD1 (7 bases). V lost 3 bases, J lost 2 bases, and 17 bases lay in between. Per germline, CDR1 SGHNT and CDR2 YYREEE (reference sequence). The CDR3 runs 16 residues. CDR3 nucleotides: TGTGCCAGCAGCTGGGGGGACAGTTCGTTACAAGAGACCCAGTACTTC. Its translation: CASSWGDSSLQETQYF.

The sample holds many counts of this clonotype. This chain joins TRBV20-1 and TRBJ2-2; a weak D match, TRBD1 (6 bases). The V end was cut by 1 base, the J end by 0 bases, with 9 bases between. Germline V gene data show CDR1 as DFQATT and CDR2 as SNEGSKA (reference sequence). There are 15 residues in the CDR3. CDR3: CSARGHRANTGELFF. Written as DNA, the CDR3 is TGCAGTGCTAGAGGGCACAGGGCGAACACCGGGGAGCTGTTTTTT.

This clonotype has at least ten counts. This sequence joins TRBV5-5 and TRBJ2-3, with D possibly being TRBD1 (6 bases). There are 16 residues in the CDR3. The V gene's germline CDR1 is SGHKS and CDR2 YYEKEE (reference sequence). Between the trimmed V and J ends, which lost 1 base and 4 bases, there was a span of 16 bases. In DNA form, the CDR3 reads TGTGCCAGCAGCTTGTCAGGGGCGAGATCGGCAGATACGCAGTATTTT. Translation: CASSLSGARSADTQYF.

This clonotype was seen ten or more times. The V gene is TRBV5-1, the J gene TRBJ1-1; D remains unclear. Trimming took 0 bases from V and 1 from J, leaving 7 bases between them. Germline lookup yields CDR1 SGHRS and CDR2 YFSETQ. The CDR3 has 14 amino acids. This CDR3 is CASSLAHSNTEAFF. The CDR3 DNA reads as TGCGCCAGCAGCTTGGCACATTCGAACACTGAAGCTTTCTTT.

In this sample, this clonotype turned up many times. V gene TRBV29-1 combines with J gene TRBJ1-3; D remains unclear. Trimming left V 7 bases short and J 3 bases short, with 7 bases between. Germline assignment: CDR1 SQVTM and CDR2 ANQGSEA. The CDR3 length is 11 residues. The CDR3 spells CSAPFGNTIYF. CDR3 coding DNA: TGCAGCGCCCCGTTTGGAAACACCATATATTTT.

At least ten counts were recorded for this clonotype. The chain recombines TRBV6-6 with TRBJ1-6; D is perhaps TRBD1 (6 bases). V was trimmed by 6 bases and J by 8 bases, leaving 20 bases between them. The CDR3 runs to 16 residues. Germline values: CDR1 MNHNY, CDR2 SVGAGI (reference sequence). The chain's CDR3 is CASRPKWGAGDSPLHF. CDR3 DNA: TGTGCCAGCAGACCCAAGTGGGGGGCTGGGGATTCACCCCTCCACTTT.

The sample holds many counts of this clonotype. The chain uses TRBV3-1 and TRBJ1-3, with D tentatively TRBD1 (6 bases). The germline CDR1 and CDR2 sequences are LGHDT and YNNKEL (reference sequence). The CDR3 is 15 amino acids. V lost 7 bases and J lost 0, with 13 bases in between. Here the CDR3 reads CASTSTGGSGNTIYF. The DNA of the CDR3 is TGTGCCAGCACGTCGACAGGAGGCTCTGGAAACACCATATATTTT.

This clonotype was seen at least ten times. The J gene is TRBJ1-2, the V gene TRBV18; tentative D call: TRBD1 (6 bases). This CDR3 region has 18 residues. Trimming removed 2 bases from V and 0 bases from J, with 19 bases in between. Germline-derived CDR1 and CDR2 are KGHSH and LQKENI. CDR3 sequence: CASSPLWRQALANYGYTF. The CDR3, as DNA: TGTGCCAGCTCACCATTATGGCGACAGGCGTTAGCTAACTATGGCTACACCTTC.

This clonotype was recorded many times. This chain joins TRBV7-2 and TRBJ1-2; 7 nucleotides align to TRBD1. The V gene end was trimmed by 2 bases and the J gene end by 2 bases; junction bases not matched to a gene: 5. CDR3 length: 15 residues. Germline V gene sequence: CDR1 SGHTA, CDR2 FQGNSA. The CDR3 sequence: CASSLYRGSNYGYTF. The CDR3 region has the DNA TGTGCCAGCAGCTTATACAGGGGATCCAACTATGGCTACACCTTC.

In this sample, this clonotype turned up many times. The chain carries TRBV7-2 and TRBJ1-2; a possible D gene is TRBD1 (6 bases). The CDR3 loop spans 13 amino acids. Trimming removed 5 bases from V and 6 bases from J, with 13 bases in between. CDR1 is SGHTA, CDR2 FQGNSA, per germline. The DNA of the CDR3 is TGTGCCAGCAGCAGAGGGGGGGGAAATGGCTACACCTTC. This sequence encodes CASSRGGGNGYTF.

This clonotype has a count of ten or more. V usage is TRBV10-3 and J usage is TRBJ2-3; D is perhaps TRBD2 (6 bases). V was pared by 5 bases and J by 4 bases, with 13 bases between. In germline, CDR1 is ENHRY, CDR2 SYGVKD. The CDR3 is made up of 14 amino acids. Written as DNA, the CDR3 is TGTGCCATCAGTAGGGGAGGCGCAGCAGATACGCAGTATTTT. Encoded protein: CAISRGGAADTQYF.